Below, one T cell receptor (beta chain) is given with its context. This clonotype has at least ten counts. Its antigen is currently not known. Base-call qualities are not available, and no considerably larger clone is one nucleotide away. The instrument was an Illumina HiSeq 2500. Quantitative 5'-RACE with molecular barcodes was used to prepare TCR beta libraries. The original methods were these. A new computational method, built on a probabilistic model of VDJ rearrangement, was used to identify disease-linked TCR variants. Using fastp at Q25 and MiXCR, TCRdb reprocessed the public reads and kept productive beta chains. Identical CDR3 proteins give one entry, which carries the most common genes and DNA. Clone size and V and J calls follow TCRdb, not the original study. Across this sample there are about 130,000 distinct CDR3 sequences, with around 6.6% seen only once. The ten largest make up approximately 13% of the sample.

V and J are truncated by 10 bases and 3 bases respectively, leaving an intervening sequence of 21 bases. The CDR3 runs 15 residues from the cysteine to the phenylalanine. Left in the record is the CDR3 DNA by itself, 45 bases read in frame from the first base. Via the germline V gene, CDR1 is ENHRY and CDR2 SYGVKD. These data belong to a study of CD8 T cells in ankylosing spondylitis (dated by TCRdb to the late 2010s). Context from the whole study: T cell receptor beta repertoires were profiled in healthy donors and ankylosing spondylitis patients so that disease-linked TCR variants could be found. The full study cohort comprised 20 to 30 ankylosing spondylitis patients and some 110 healthy donors. Peripheral blood samples were taken, and synovial fluid was additionally collected from ankylosing spondylitis patients. Paper-wide results and their limitations: According to the report, matched synovial fluid samples from ankylosing spondylitis patients were significantly enriched for the disease-linked clones. The disease-linked clones showed a CD8+ phenotype and occurred at relatively low frequencies in peripheral blood. A TCR beta motif made up of several highly homologous amino acid variants appeared to be characteristic of blood from ankylosing spondylitis patients. Some motif variants were previously reported in synovial fluid and blood of reactive arthritis patients, suggesting common disease-initiation mechanisms.

The sample was blood, either unsorted or a sorted T cell fraction (not recorded which). The sequence came from a female donor with ankylosing spondylitis or in good health (not recorded which). Recombination connected TRBV10-3 to TRBJ1-2, with no reliable assignment of the D segment. The CDR3 has the sequence CASLSSGALDYGYTF. The bases are TGTGCCAGCTTATCGAGCGGTGCACTTGACTATGGCTACACCTTC.